Listed here are 29 T cell receptor beta chains from one sample, sequenced in a study of T cell responses to AZD1222 COVID-19 vaccine. Sequencing used immunoSEQ multiplex PCR; TCRdb keeps in-frame clones, though not all of them. The sample carries about 180,000 clones, approximately 88% recorded once. Material: peripheral blood, obtained on day 0 of AZD1222 vaccination. These receptor sequences come from an adult in good health.

This sequence joins TRBV7-9 and TRBJ1-2; no definite D call. The CDR3 has 13 residues. Per the germline V gene, CDR1 is SEHNR and CDR2 is FQNEAQ (reference sequence). V was shortened by 5 bases and J by 1 base, with 8 bases between the two germline ends. CDR3 sequence (DNA): TGTGCCAGCAGCCCTCTCCTTAACTATGGCTACACCTTC. Residues: CASSPLLNYGYTF.

The chain joins TRBV6-5 to TRBJ2-1; D is perhaps TRBD2 (6 bases). The CDR3 totals 13 residues. Trimming stripped 5 bases from V and 5 bases from J, with 10 bases between. Germline V CDR1 and CDR2: MNHEY, SVGAGI. The CDR3: CASSQGLHNEQFF. The CDR3 DNA reads TGTGCCAGCAGTCAGGGACTCCACAATGAGCAGTTCTTC.

The chain has TRBV28 and TRBJ1-5, with TRBD1 as a possible D gene (6 bases). V shed 5 bases and J shed 3 bases, with 20 bases lying between them. The CDR3 loop spans 17 amino acids. Germline V gene lookup returns CDR1 MDHEN and CDR2 SYDVKM. The chain's CDR3 is CASSQTLGRGTNQPQHF. The CDR3 DNA is TGTGCCAGCAGTCAGACCCTAGGGAGGGGGACCAATCAGCCCCAGCATTTT.

The chain uses TRBV19 and TRBJ1-5, with a weak D call TRBD1 (5 bases). There are 15 residues in the CDR3. Germline V gene data show CDR1 as LNHDA and CDR2 as SQIVND (reference sequence). The germline V and J ends were trimmed by 6 bases and 4 bases, with 16 bases remaining between them. In DNA, the CDR3 is TGTGCCAGTAGCCCCGGTAACAGGTTTAATCAGCCCCAGCATTTT. It yields the protein CASSPGNRFNQPQHF.

The chain uses TRBV7-9 and TRBJ1-1; D gene ambiguous. V was clipped by 1 base and J by 0 bases, with 9 bases between them. Germline V gene sequence: CDR1 SEHNR, CDR2 FQNEAQ (reference sequence). The CDR3 totals 15 residues. The CDR3 region has the DNA TGTGCCAGCAGCTTAGAAAAGACTATGAACACTGAAGCTTTCTTT. Protein: CASSLEKTMNTEAFF.

V gene TRBV30 combines with J gene TRBJ2-7; D is undetermined. This CDR3 has 13 amino acids. The germline V and J ends were trimmed by 3 bases and 0 bases, with 9 bases remaining between them. The germline CDR1 and CDR2 sequences are GTSNPN and SVGIG (reference sequence). The CDR3 nucleotides read TGTGCCTGGAGGCCCCCCAGCTCCTACGAGCAGTACTTC. It encodes CAWRPPSSYEQYF.

The rearrangement uses TRBV4-2 and TRBJ2-3, with D possibly matching TRBD2 (5 bases). Trimming pared 1 base from V and 0 bases from J, leaving 14 bases between. The CDR3 loop spans 17 amino acids. Germline V gene data show CDR1 as LGHNA and CDR2 as YNFKEQ. CDR3 DNA: TGTGCCAGCAGCCAAGCGAGTACTTCGGGGAGCACAGATACGCAGTATTTT. This codes for CASSQASTSGSTDTQYF.

This clone was found once. The chain has TRBV11-2 and TRBJ2-5; TRBD1 matches 7 bases. This CDR3 has 16 amino acids. Germline values: CDR1 SGHAT, CDR2 FQNNGV. Unmatched junction bases numbered 8, after V lost 2 bases and J lost 2 bases. The CDR3 DNA sequence: TGTGCCAGCAGCTTACTGGCATCCAGGGGGCAAGAGACCCAGTACTTC. Protein sequence: CASSLLASRGQETQYF.

The chain employs TRBV27 and TRBJ1-2; TRBD1 matches 7 bases. CDR1 MNHEY and CDR2 SMNVEV come from the germline V gene (reference sequence). V was clipped by 0 bases and J by 3 bases; unmatched bases: 4. This CDR3 has 15 residues. Here the CDR3 reads CASSLSQTGYYGYTF. The CDR3 coding sequence is TGTGCCAGCAGTTTATCCCAGACAGGGTACTATGGCTACACCTTC.

This rearrangement joins TRBV24-1 to TRBJ2-1, with D perhaps matching TRBD1 or TRBD2 (6 bases each). CDR1 and CDR2 from the germline V gene are KGHDR and SFDVKD. This CDR3 spans 14 amino acids. Trimming left V 3 bases short and J 9 bases short, with 14 bases between. In nucleotides, the CDR3 is TGTGCCACCAGTGATCGAAGGGGGGTAGCTGAGCAGTTCTTC. Residues: CATSDRRGVAEQFF.

This clone was seen a handful of times. This chain joins TRBV11-1 and TRBJ2-3, with unresolved D. The CDR3 extends over 13 amino acids. V lost 2 bases and J 10 bases, leaving 13 bases between the germline ends. The germline CDR1 and CDR2 sequences are SGHAT and FQDESV (reference sequence). CDR3 sequence: CASSLRIADPQYF. Here the CDR3 DNA reads TGTGCCAGCAGCTTAAGGATTGCGGATCCGCAGTATTTT.

V is TRBV10-3 and J is TRBJ1-1; D might be TRBD1 (6 bases). Germline values: CDR1 ENHRY, CDR2 SYGVKD. V lost 9 bases and J 7 bases, leaving 15 bases between the germline ends. The CDR3 is 12 residues long. CDR3 DNA sequence: TGTGCCATTTCTGGGGGGCAGGGTGAAGCTTTCTTT. Translating gives CAISGGQGEAFF.

The chain links TRBV28 to TRBJ1-3, with D possibly TRBD1 on 6 matching bases. CDR3 length equals 15 residues. Germline CDR1 reads MDHEN; CDR2 reads SYDVKM. V gave up 5 bases and J gave up 6 bases, with 17 bases separating them. CDR3 nucleotides: TGTGCCAGCAGTCGGACGGCCCCAGGGGAAAACACCATATATTTT. Protein product: CASSRTAPGENTIYF. Full variable domain (rest looked up from reference TRBV28 and TRBJ1-3): DVKVTQSSRYLVKRTGEKVFLECVQDMDHENMFWYRQDPGLGLRLIYFSYDVKMKEKGDIPEGYSVSREKKERFSLILESASTNQTSMYLCASSRTAPGENTIYFGEGSWLTVV.

V usage is TRBV7-8 and J usage is TRBJ2-7; 12 bases fit TRBD1. V was pared by 5 bases and J by 3 bases, with 5 bases of the junction left unmatched. CDR1 and CDR2 (germline): SGHVS, FQNEAQ. This CDR3 is 15 amino acids long. CDR3 region: CASSRGTGGIYEQYV. The CDR3 DNA sequence: TGTGCCAGCAGCCGAGGGACAGGGGGCATCTACGAGCAGTACGTC.

This rearrangement joins TRBV5-6 to TRBJ1-1; D ambiguous. Germline lookup yields CDR1 SGHDT and CDR2 YYEEEE. The CDR3 is made up of 14 amino acids. V was trimmed by 2 bases and J by 1 base, leaving 9 bases between them. As DNA, the CDR3 is TGTGCCAGCAGCTTCCGGGCCGGGAACACTGAAGCTTTCTTT. Translating it yields CASSFRAGNTEAFF.

The chain recombines TRBV6-6 with TRBJ1-6; D gene ambiguous. This CDR3 is 15 amino acids long. Deletions cut 6 bases from V and 6 bases from J, with 15 bases between. Germline-derived CDR1 and CDR2 are MNHNY and SVGAGI (reference sequence). This CDR3 is CASSPEGRGNSPLHF. The CDR3 region has the DNA TGTGCCAGCAGCCCCGAAGGTCGCGGTAATTCACCCCTCCACTTT.

CDR3 sequence reads: CASSWDPRAHNEQFF. DNA for the CDR3: TGTGCCAGCAGCTGGGACCCAAGGGCACACAATGAGCAGTTCTTC. The chain links TRBV6-5 to TRBJ2-1; D might be TRBD1 or TRBD2, each matching 5 bases. CDR1 and CDR2 (germline): MNHEY, SVGAGI. V shed 6 bases and J shed 5 bases, with 17 bases lying between them. CDR3 length: 15 residues.

This clone was seen just once. The rearrangement joins TRBV24-1 to TRBJ2-6; D is unclear. This CDR3 comprises 16 residues. Between the trimmed V and J ends, which lost 1 base and 2 bases, there was a span of 8 bases. Germline loops: CDR1 KGHDR, CDR2 SFDVKD. The CDR3 sequence is CATSDLSHAGANVLTF. As DNA, the CDR3 is TGTGCCACCAGTGATTTAAGCCACGCTGGGGCCAACGTCCTGACTTTC.

The V and J genes are TRBV7-3 and TRBJ2-3, with 13 nucleotides matching TRBD2. The CDR3 spans 16 residues. V was clipped by 5 bases and J by 2 bases; unmatched bases: 4. Germline CDR1 is SGHTA and CDR2 is FQGTGA. CDR3 in DNA: TGTGCCAGCAGCACGGGACTAGCGGGGAACACAGATACGCAGTATTTT. Protein product: CASSTGLAGNTDTQYF.

The chain has TRBV4-3 and TRBJ1-1; D gene uncertain. V dropped 4 bases and J dropped 5 bases, with 11 bases sitting between them. The CDR3 is made up of 13 amino acids. The germline gives CDR1 LGHNA, CDR2 YSLEER. The CDR3 loop reads CASSLGGRTEAFF. The CDR3 DNA sequence: TGCGCCAGCAGCCTCGGAGGGCGAACTGAAGCTTTCTTT.

This clone has just one count. V is TRBV7-8 and J is TRBJ1-6; no definite D call. CDR1 and CDR2 (germline): SGHVS, FQNEAQ. Trimming shortened V by 5 bases and J by 15 bases, and 17 bases separated the two germline ends. This CDR3 has 13 amino acids. The CDR3 bases are TGTGCCAGCAGCCCCACCCTTAGTATCCTCCTCCACTTT. Protein sequence: CASSPTLSILLHF.

The chain has TRBV5-5 and TRBJ2-7; 11 bases fit TRBD2. The trim removed 4 bases at V and 1 base at J, leaving 7 bases unmatched. Germline CDR1 and CDR2: SGHKS and YYEKEE (reference sequence). The CDR3 has 16 amino acids. This chain's CDR3 is CASSGGLAGGSYEQYF. CDR3 coding DNA: TGTGCCAGCAGCGGCGGGCTAGCGGGAGGTTCCTACGAGCAGTACTTC.

The chain carries TRBV5-4 and TRBJ1-1, with TRBD1 as a possible D gene (6 bases). The V gene's germline CDR1 is SGHNT and CDR2 YYREEE (reference sequence). The CDR3 spans 13 residues. Trimming took off 2 bases at V and 7 bases at J, with 12 bases between the two ends. DNA for the CDR3: TGTGCCAGCAGCTTACAGGGTAGCGGTGAAGCTTTCTTT. Its translation: CASSLQGSGEAFF. Complete variable domain (other parts from reference TRBV5-4 and TRBJ1-1): ETGVTQSPTHLIKTRGQQVTLRCSSQSGHNTVSWYQQALGQGPQFIFQYYREEENGRGNFPPRFSGLQFPNYSSELNVNALELDDSALYLCASSLQGSGEAFFGQGTRLTVV.

This clone has only one observation. The rearrangement joins TRBV28 to TRBJ1-5; weak D call: TRBD1 (6 bases). From germline, CDR1 is MDHEN and CDR2 SYDVKM. V lost 2 bases and J lost 7, with 9 bases in between. This CDR3 has 13 residues. The CDR3 DNA reads TGTGCCAGCAGTTTAGGGGGGGCGCAGCCCCAGCATTTT. Translated, it gives CASSLGGAQPQHF.

V and J are TRBV9 and TRBJ1-1; 8 bases line up with TRBD1. The germline CDR1 and CDR2 sequences are SGDLS and YYNGEE. The ends lost 0 bases at V and 11 bases at J; junction bases unmatched: 9. The CDR3 runs to 14 residues. The CDR3 coding sequence is TGTGCCAGCAGCGTAGAGGCTGAAAGGACAGGGGCTTTCTTT. It is translated as CASSVEAERTGAFF.

J is TRBJ2-2 and V is TRBV6-5; 7 bases match TRBD1. The CDR3 extends over 14 amino acids. Unmatched junction bases numbered 4, after V lost 6 bases and J lost 3 bases. Looked up from germline, CDR1 is MNHEY and CDR2 is SVGAGI. The CDR3: CASRSQGDTGELFF. In nucleotides, the CDR3 is TGTGCCAGCAGATCGCAGGGGGACACCGGGGAGCTGTTTTTT.

The gene calls are TRBV2 and TRBJ1-2; 9 bases agree with TRBD1. Germline V gene sequence: CDR1 SNHLY, CDR2 FYNNEI. The CDR3 runs to 15 residues. The trim removed 5 bases at V and 0 bases at J, leaving 4 bases unmatched. Written as DNA, the CDR3 is TGTGCCAGCAGTAAGGGACAGGGAGCTAACTATGGCTACACCTTC. Its protein product is CASSKGQGANYGYTF. Full variable domain (rest looked up from reference TRBV2 and TRBJ1-2): EPEVTQTPSHQVTQMGQEVILRCVPISNHLYFYWYRQILGQKVEFLVSFYNNEISEKSEIFDDQFSVERPDGSNFTLKIRSTKLEDSAMYFCASSKGQGANYGYTFGSGTRLTVV.

The rearrangement joins TRBV5-1 to TRBJ2-7; no clear D gene. The CDR3 is 13 residues long. CDR1 is SGHRS and CDR2 is YFSETQ in the germline V gene. Trimming cost V 2 bases and J 3 bases, with 9 bases left between them. CDR3 DNA: TGCGCCAGCAGCTTAGACTGGCGCTACGAGCAGTACTTC. The encoded protein is CASSLDWRYEQYF.

The J gene is TRBJ1-6, the V gene TRBV5-1; 7 bases line up with TRBD1. The CDR3 runs 14 residues. Germline lookup yields CDR1 SGHRS and CDR2 YFSETQ. J was trimmed by 10 bases and V by 4 bases; bases with no gene match: 8. CDR3 DNA: TGCGCCAGCAGCCTCGGCGACAGGGACTCACCCCTCCACTTT. Amino acids: CASSLGDRDSPLHF.